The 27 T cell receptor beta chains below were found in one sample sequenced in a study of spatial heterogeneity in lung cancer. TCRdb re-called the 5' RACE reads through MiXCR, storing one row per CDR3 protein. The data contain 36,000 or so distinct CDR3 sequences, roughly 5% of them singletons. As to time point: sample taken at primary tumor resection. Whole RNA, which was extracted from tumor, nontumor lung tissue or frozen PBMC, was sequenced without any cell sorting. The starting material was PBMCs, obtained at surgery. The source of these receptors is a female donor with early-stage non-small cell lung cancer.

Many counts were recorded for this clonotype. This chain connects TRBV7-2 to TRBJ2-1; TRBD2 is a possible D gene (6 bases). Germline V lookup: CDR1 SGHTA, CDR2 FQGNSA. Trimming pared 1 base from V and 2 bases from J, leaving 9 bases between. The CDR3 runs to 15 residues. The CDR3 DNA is TGTGCCAGCAGCTTAGATCCTAGCGCCTACAATGAGCAGTTCTTC. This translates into CASSLDPSAYNEQFF. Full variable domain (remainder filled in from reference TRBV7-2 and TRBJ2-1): GAGVSQSPSNKVTEKGKDVELRCDPISGHTALYWYRQSLGQGLEFLIYFQGNSAPDKSGLPSDRFSAERTGGSVSTLTIQRTQQEDSAVYLCASSLDPSAYNEQFFGPGTRLTVL.

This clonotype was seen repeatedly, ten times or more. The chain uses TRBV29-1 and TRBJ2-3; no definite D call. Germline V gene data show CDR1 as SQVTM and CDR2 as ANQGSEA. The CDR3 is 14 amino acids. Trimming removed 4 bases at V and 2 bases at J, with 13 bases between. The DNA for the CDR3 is TGCAGCGTTGCTGGGCCATCCTCCACAGATACGCAGTATTTT. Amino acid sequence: CSVAGPSSTDTQYF.

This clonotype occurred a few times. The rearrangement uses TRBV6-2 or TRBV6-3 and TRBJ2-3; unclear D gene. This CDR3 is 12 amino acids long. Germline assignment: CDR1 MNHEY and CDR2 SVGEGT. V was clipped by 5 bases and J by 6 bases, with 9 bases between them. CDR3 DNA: TGTGCCAGCAGTAAAGCCTCCGATACGCAGTATTTT. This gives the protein CASSKASDTQYF.

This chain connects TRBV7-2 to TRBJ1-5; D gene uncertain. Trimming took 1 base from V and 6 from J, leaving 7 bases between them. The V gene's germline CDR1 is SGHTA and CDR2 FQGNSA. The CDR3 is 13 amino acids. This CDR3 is CASSLERAQPQHF. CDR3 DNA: TGTGCCAGCAGCTTAGAGAGGGCTCAGCCCCAGCATTTT.

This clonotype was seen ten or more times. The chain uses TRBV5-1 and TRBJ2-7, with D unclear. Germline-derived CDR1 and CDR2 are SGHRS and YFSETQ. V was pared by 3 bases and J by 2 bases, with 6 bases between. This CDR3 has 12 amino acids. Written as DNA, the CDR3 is TGCGCCAGCAGCTCCCAACCCTACGAGCAGTACTTC. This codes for CASSSQPYEQYF. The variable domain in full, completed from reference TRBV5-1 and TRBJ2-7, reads KAGVTQTPRYLIKTRGQQVTLSCSPISGHRSVSWYQQTPGQGLQFLFEYFSETQRNKGNFPGRFSGRQFSNSRSEMNVSTLELGDSALYLCASSSQPYEQYFGPGTRLTVT.

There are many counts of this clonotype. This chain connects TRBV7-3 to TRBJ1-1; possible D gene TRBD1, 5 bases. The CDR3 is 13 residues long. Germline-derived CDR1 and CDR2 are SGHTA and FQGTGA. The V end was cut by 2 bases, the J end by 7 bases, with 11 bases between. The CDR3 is CASSLGDGFEAFF. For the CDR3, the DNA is TGTGCCAGCAGCTTAGGGGACGGATTTGAAGCTTTCTTT.

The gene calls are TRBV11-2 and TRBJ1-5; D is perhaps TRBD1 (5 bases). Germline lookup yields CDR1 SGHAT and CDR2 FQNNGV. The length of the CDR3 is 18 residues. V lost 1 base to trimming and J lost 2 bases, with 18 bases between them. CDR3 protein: CASSLVNRYSRGNQPQHF. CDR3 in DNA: TGTGCCAGCAGCTTAGTGAACCGATATTCCAGGGGCAATCAGCCCCAGCATTTT.

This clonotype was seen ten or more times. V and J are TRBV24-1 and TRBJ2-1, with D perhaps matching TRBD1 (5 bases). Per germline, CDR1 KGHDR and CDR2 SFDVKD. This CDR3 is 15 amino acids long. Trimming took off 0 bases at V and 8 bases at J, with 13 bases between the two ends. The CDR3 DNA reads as TGTGCCACCAGTGATTTGGGGGCAGGGTCGGATGAGCAGTTCTTC. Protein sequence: CATSDLGAGSDEQFF.

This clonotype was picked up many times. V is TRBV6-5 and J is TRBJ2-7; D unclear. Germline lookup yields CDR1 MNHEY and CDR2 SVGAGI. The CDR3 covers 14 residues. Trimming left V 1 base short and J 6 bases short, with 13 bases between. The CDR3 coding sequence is TGTGCCAGCAGTTACTTATCGGGTCACGGCGAGCAGTACTTC. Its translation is CASSYLSGHGEQYF.

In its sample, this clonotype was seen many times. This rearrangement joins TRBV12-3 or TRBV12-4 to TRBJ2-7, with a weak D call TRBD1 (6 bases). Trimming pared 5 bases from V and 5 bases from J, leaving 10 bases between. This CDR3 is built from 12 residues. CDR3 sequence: CASSRDTDEQYF. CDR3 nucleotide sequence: TGTGCCAGCAGTCGGGACACCGACGAGCAGTACTTC.

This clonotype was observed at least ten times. CDR3 protein: CARASEREGDDEQYF. In DNA, the CDR3 is TGTGCCAGGGCTAGCGAGCGGGAAGGCGACGACGAGCAGTACTTC. The chain is built from TRBV19 and TRBJ2-7; the match to TRBD2 covers 7 bases. This CDR3 contains 15 residues. J gave up 5 bases and V 9 bases, and 16 bases lay outside the gene matches. Germline loops: CDR1 LNHDA, CDR2 SQIVND (reference sequence).

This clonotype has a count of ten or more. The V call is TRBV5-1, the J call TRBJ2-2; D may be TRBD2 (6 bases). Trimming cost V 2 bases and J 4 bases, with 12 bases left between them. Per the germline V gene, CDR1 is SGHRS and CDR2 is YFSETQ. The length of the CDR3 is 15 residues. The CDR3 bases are TGCGCCAGCAGCTTTGGCGGGCGGGGCACCGGGGAGCTGTTTTTT. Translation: CASSFGGRGTGELFF.

The CDR3 reads CASSFGQTEYEQYF. CDR3 nucleotide sequence: TGTGCCAGCAGTTTTGGGCAGACGGAGTACGAGCAGTACTTC. The chain has TRBV28 and TRBJ2-7, with D unresolved. Trimming removed 3 bases at V and 4 bases at J, with 13 bases between. There are 14 residues in the CDR3. From germline, CDR1 is MDHEN and CDR2 SYDVKM.

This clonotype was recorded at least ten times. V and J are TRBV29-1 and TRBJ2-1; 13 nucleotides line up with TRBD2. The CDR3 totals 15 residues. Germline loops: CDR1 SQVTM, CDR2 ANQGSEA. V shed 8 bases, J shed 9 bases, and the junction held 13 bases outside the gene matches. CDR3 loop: CSLEMGTSGAGEQFF. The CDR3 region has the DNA TGCAGCCTGGAAATGGGGACTAGCGGGGCGGGTGAGCAGTTCTTC.

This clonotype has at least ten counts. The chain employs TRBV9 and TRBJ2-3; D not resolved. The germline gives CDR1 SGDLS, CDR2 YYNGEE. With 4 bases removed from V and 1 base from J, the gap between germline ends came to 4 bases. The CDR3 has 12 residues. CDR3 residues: CASSSRTDTQYF. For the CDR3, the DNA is TGTGCCAGCAGCTCTCGCACAGATACGCAGTATTTT.

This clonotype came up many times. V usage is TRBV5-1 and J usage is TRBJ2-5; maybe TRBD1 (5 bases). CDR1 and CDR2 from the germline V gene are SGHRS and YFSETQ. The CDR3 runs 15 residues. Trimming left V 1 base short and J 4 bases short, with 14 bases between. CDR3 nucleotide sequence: TGCGCCAGCAGCTTGCAGGGAACCCCCGGAGAGACCCAGTACTTC. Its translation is CASSLQGTPGETQYF.

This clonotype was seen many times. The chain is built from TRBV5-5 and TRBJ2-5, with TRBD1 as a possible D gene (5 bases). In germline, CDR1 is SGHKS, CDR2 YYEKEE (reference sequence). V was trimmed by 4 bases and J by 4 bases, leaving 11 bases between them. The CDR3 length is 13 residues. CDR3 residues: CASSAQGSETQYF. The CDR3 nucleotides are TGTGCCAGCAGCGCCCAGGGTTCAGAGACCCAGTACTTC.

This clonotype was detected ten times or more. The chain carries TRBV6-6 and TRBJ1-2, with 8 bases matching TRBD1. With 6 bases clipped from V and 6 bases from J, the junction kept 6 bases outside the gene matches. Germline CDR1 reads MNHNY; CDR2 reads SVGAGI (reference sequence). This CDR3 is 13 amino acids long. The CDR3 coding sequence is TGTGCCAGCAGCCTTGACAGGGGTAATGGCTACACCTTC. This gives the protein CASSLDRGNGYTF.

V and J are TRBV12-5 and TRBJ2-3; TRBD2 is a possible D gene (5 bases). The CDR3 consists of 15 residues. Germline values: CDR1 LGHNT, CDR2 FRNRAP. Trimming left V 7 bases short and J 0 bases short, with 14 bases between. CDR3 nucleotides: TGTGCTAGTGCCCCGGGATGGACTAGCACAGATACGCAGTATTTT. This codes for CASAPGWTSTDTQYF.

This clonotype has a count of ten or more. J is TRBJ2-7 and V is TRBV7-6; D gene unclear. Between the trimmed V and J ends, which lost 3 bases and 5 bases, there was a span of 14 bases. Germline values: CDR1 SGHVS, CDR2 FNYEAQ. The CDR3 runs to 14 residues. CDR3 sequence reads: CASSFGKPADEQYF. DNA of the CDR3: TGTGCCAGCAGCTTCGGTAAGCCAGCAGACGAGCAGTACTTC.

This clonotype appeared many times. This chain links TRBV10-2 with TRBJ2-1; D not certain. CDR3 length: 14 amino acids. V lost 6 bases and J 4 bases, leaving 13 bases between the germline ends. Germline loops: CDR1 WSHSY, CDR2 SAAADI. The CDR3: CASRLLDGYNEQFF. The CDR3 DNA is TGCGCCAGCAGGCTTTTGGACGGATACAATGAGCAGTTCTTC.

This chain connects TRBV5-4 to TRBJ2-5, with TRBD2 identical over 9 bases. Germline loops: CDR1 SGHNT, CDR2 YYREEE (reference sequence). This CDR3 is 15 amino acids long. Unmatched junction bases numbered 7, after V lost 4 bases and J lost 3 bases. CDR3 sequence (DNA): TGTGCCAGCAGCCTGCGCGTAGCGGGGGAAGAGACCCAGTACTTC. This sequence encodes CASSLRVAGEETQYF. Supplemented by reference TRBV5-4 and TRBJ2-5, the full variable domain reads ETGVTQSPTHLIKTRGQQVTLRCSSQSGHNTVSWYQQALGQGPQFIFQYYREEENGRGNFPPRFSGLQFPNYSSELNVNALELDDSALYLCASSLRVAGEETQYFGPGTRLLVL.

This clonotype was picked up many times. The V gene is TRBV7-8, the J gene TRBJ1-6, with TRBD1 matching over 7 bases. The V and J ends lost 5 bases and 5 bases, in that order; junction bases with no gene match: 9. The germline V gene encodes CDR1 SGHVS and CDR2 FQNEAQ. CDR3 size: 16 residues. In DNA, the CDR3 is TGTGCCAGCAGCCGAACCGGGACAGAGAATAATTCACCCCTCCACTTT. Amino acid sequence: CASSRTGTENNSPLHF.

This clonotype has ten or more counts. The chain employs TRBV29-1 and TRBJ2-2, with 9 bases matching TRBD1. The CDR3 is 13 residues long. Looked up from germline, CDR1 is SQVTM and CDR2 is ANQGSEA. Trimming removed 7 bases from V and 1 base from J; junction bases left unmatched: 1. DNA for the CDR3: TGCAGCGCGGACAGGGGGAACACCGGGGAGCTGTTTTTT. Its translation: CSADRGNTGELFF.

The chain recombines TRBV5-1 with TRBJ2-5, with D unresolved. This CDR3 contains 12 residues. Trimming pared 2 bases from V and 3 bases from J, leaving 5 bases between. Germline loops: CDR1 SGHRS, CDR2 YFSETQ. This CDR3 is CASSLPEETQYF. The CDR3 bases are TGCGCCAGCAGCTTACCCGAAGAGACCCAGTACTTC. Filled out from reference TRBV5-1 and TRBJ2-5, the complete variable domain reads KAGVTQTPRYLIKTRGQQVTLSCSPISGHRSVSWYQQTPGQGLQFLFEYFSETQRNKGNFPGRFSGRQFSNSRSEMNVSTLELGDSALYLCASSLPEETQYFGPGTRLLVL.

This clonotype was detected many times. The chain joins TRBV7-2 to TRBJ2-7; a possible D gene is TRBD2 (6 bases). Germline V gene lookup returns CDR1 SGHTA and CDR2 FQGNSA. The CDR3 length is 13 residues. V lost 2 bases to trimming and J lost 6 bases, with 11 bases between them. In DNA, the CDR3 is TGTGCCAGCAGCTTATTGACGGGAGCCGAGCAGTACTTC. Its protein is CASSLLTGAEQYF.

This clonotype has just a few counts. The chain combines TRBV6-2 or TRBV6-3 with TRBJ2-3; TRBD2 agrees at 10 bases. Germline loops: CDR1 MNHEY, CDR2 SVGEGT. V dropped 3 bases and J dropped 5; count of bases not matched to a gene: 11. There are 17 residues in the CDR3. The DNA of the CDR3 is TGTGCCAGCAGTTATTCACTCCTAGCGGGAGAGAGAGATACGCAGTATTTT. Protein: CASSYSLLAGERDTQYF.